The next 23 T cell receptor beta chains were all read from a single sample in a study of tumor T cells in aggressive B-cell lymphoma. Libraries were prepared by immunoSEQ multiplex PCR; TCRdb keeps only in-frame clonotypes and omits some of them. The sample records roughly 1,500 clones, 93% being singletons. The sequenced material came from tumor tissue. These receptors were collected from an adult with diffuse large B cell lymphoma.

This chain uses TRBV6-1 with TRBJ1-2; 7 bases agree with TRBD1. Trimming removed 5 bases from V and 1 base from J; junction bases left unmatched: 4. Germline CDR1 MNHNS, CDR2 SASEGT. The CDR3 totals 14 residues. The CDR3 is CASSTGQRNYGYTF. CDR3 nucleotides: TGTGCCAGCAGTACGGGACAGCGTAACTATGGCTACACCTTC.

This clone has just a few counts. The chain has TRBV4-2 and TRBJ2-2, with TRBD2 matching 9 bases. CDR1 is LGHNA, CDR2 YNFKEQ, per germline. With V trimmed by 0 bases and J by 0 bases, 5 bases remained unmatched. The CDR3 extends over 18 amino acids. The CDR3: CASSQEPSGGSNTGELFF. For the CDR3, the DNA is TGTGCCAGCAGCCAAGAGCCCAGCGGGGGGTCGAACACCGGGGAGCTGTTTTTT.

V and J are TRBV28 and TRBJ1-1; D is unclear. CDR1 is MDHEN, CDR2 SYDVKM, per germline. The CDR3 length is 13 residues. V was shortened by 8 bases and J by 0 bases, with 10 bases between the two germline ends. CDR3 DNA: TGTGCCAGCGTGAGGGCGATGAACACTGAAGCTTTCTTT. Protein sequence: CASVRAMNTEAFF.

V and J are TRBV4-2 and TRBJ1-1; 11 bases map to TRBD1. Unmatched junction bases numbered 12, after V lost 4 bases and J lost 8 bases. Germline V lookup: CDR1 LGHNA, CDR2 YNFKEQ. This CDR3 is built from 16 residues. The CDR3 loop reads CASSPIIGQGAGEAFF. In nucleotides, the CDR3 is TGTGCCAGCAGCCCCATTATTGGACAGGGGGCGGGGGAAGCTTTCTTT.

V usage is TRBV15 and J usage is TRBJ2-3, with 7 bases aligning to TRBD1. The CDR3 spans 14 residues. Looked up from germline, CDR1 is LNHNV and CDR2 is YYDKDF (reference sequence). V lost 4 bases to trimming and J lost 2 bases; unmatched junction nucleotides: 3. CDR3 bases: TGTGCCACCAGCACAGGGGGTCTCACAGATACGCAGTATTTT. Amino acids: CATSTGGLTDTQYF.

Only one count was recorded for this clone. The chain recombines TRBV4-3 with TRBJ1-1; TRBD1 aligns across 9 bases. V was pared by 2 bases and J by 3 bases, with 4 bases of the junction left unmatched. The CDR3 spans 15 residues. Germline CDR1 LGHNA, CDR2 YSLEER. The CDR3 nucleotides are TGCGCCAGCAGCCAAAGGGACAGGGTATACACTGAAGCTTTCTTT. Its translation is CASSQRDRVYTEAFF.

The rearrangement uses TRBV4-2 and TRBJ1-1; TRBD1 agrees at 10 bases. V was pared by 3 bases and J by 3 bases, with 7 bases of the junction left unmatched. Germline CDR1 is LGHNA and CDR2 is YNFKEQ. The length of the CDR3 is 16 residues. DNA for the CDR3: TGTGCCAGCAGCCACGGGACAGGGGAGTGGGACACTGAAGCTTTCTTT. It yields the protein CASSHGTGEWDTEAFF.

This sequence joins TRBV5-4 and TRBJ2-7, with a tentative D call TRBD1 (5 bases). The CDR3 sequence is 14 residues long. V dropped 0 bases and J dropped 1 base, with 8 bases sitting between them. Germline V gene lookup returns CDR1 SGHNT and CDR2 YYREEE (reference sequence). The CDR3 is CASSLEAGSYEQYF. The CDR3 DNA reads as TGTGCCAGCAGCTTGGAGGCAGGGTCCTACGAGCAGTACTTC.

The chain joins TRBV6-1 to TRBJ1-6, with a possible D match to TRBD1 (5 bases). This CDR3 is built from 14 residues. The germline gives CDR1 MNHNS, CDR2 SASEGT. V dropped 5 bases and J dropped 8 bases, with 13 bases sitting between them. CDR3 sequence reads: CASSRAIRDSPLHF. CDR3 coding DNA: TGTGCCAGCAGTCGAGCCATCAGGGATTCACCCCTCCACTTT.

DNA for the CDR3: TGTGCCAGCAGCACGTCAGGGGGCCAATTTGAAGAGCAGTACTTC. Its translation is CASSTSGGQFEEQYF. The rearrangement links TRBV7-6 to TRBJ2-7; 8 bases are a match to TRBD1. After removal of 5 bases from V and 7 bases from J, the junction contained 13 bases not matched to a gene. Germline CDR1 is SGHVS and CDR2 is FNYEAQ. The CDR3 has 15 amino acids.

The genes are TRBV7-9 and TRBJ1-1, with D unclear. CDR1 is SEHNR and CDR2 is FQNEAQ in the germline V gene (reference sequence). The CDR3 has 15 residues. Trimming took off 1 base at V and 0 bases at J, with 9 bases between the two ends. The CDR3 bases are TGTGCCAGCAGCTTAGTAGAGGGTCTGAACACTGAAGCTTTCTTT. Translating it yields CASSLVEGLNTEAFF.

V is TRBV2 and J is TRBJ1-1; D gene ambiguous. CDR1 and CDR2 from the germline V gene are SNHLY and FYNNEI. Deletions cut 4 bases from V and 7 bases from J, with 10 bases between. The CDR3 has 12 residues. CDR3 DNA: TGTGCCAGCAGTGTGTACAGCTATGAAGCTTTCTTT. Translation gives CASSVYSYEAFF. The full variable domain, completed using reference TRBV2 and TRBJ1-1, is EPEVTQTPSHQVTQMGQEVILRCVPISNHLYFYWYRQILGQKVEFLVSFYNNEISEKSEIFDDQFSVERPDGSNFTLKIRSTKLEDSAMYFCASSVYSYEAFFGQGTRLTVV.

This chain joins TRBV9 and TRBJ2-2; 16 nucleotides match TRBD2. Germline V lookup: CDR1 SGDLS, CDR2 YYNGEE. V dropped 3 bases and J dropped 6; count of bases not matched to a gene: 5. This CDR3 spans 17 amino acids. CDR3 sequence (DNA): TGTGCCAGCAGCGCGGGACTAGCGGGGGGGGAATCCGGGGAGCTGTTTTTT. Translated, it gives CASSAGLAGGESGELFF.

The chain joins TRBV27 to TRBJ1-2, with TRBD1 matching over 9 bases. The CDR3 sequence is 15 residues long. Germline V CDR1 and CDR2: MNHEY, SMNVEV (reference sequence). The V segment lost 7 bases and the J segment 2 bases; nucleotides outside the gene matches: 8. The CDR3 is CASKRQGDLNYGYTF. For the CDR3, the DNA is TGTGCCAGCAAAAGACAGGGGGACCTAAACTATGGCTACACCTTC.

The chain uses TRBV29-1 and TRBJ1-3, with unresolved D. The CDR3 length is 15 residues. Germline V gene sequence: CDR1 SQVTM, CDR2 ANQGSEA. Trimming took 7 bases from V and 4 from J, leaving 20 bases between them. The CDR3 nucleotides read TGCAGCGCCGGAGAGGACTCACTGGGGGGAAACACCATATATTTT. It specifies CSAGEDSLGGNTIYF. Supplemented by reference TRBV29-1 and TRBJ1-3, the full variable domain reads SAVISQKPSRDICQRGTSLTIQCQVDSQVTMMFWYRQQPGQSLTLIATANQGSEATYESGFVIDKFPISRPNLTFSTLTVSNMSPEDSSIYLCSAGEDSLGGNTIYFGEGSWLTVV.

The chain employs TRBV28 and TRBJ2-3; 7 bases match TRBD2. This CDR3 region has 17 residues. The germline gives CDR1 MDHEN, CDR2 SYDVKM. The trim removed 3 bases at V and 6 bases at J, leaving 15 bases unmatched. Written as DNA, the CDR3 is TGTGCCAGCAGTTTCGGGTATGGAGCGGGGAGCCCCGATACGCAGTATTTT. Translated: CASSFGYGAGSPDTQYF.

The rearrangement uses TRBV14 and TRBJ2-3; 11 bases line up with TRBD2. V was clipped by 5 bases and J by 4 bases; unmatched bases: 11. There are 17 residues in the CDR3. The germline V gene encodes CDR1 SGHDN and CDR2 FVKESK. CDR3 in amino acids: CASSVARGSGGADTQYF. DNA for the CDR3: TGTGCCAGCAGCGTAGCCCGAGGTAGCGGGGGGGCAGATACGCAGTATTTT.

V is TRBV7-2 and J is TRBJ2-1, with D hard to call. CDR1 is SGHTA, CDR2 FQGNSA, per germline. V shed 2 bases and J shed 4 bases, with 9 bases lying between them. The CDR3 is 14 amino acids. This chain's CDR3 is CASSLQAGYNEQFF. CDR3 bases: TGTGCCAGCAGCTTACAGGCAGGTTACAATGAGCAGTTCTTC.

The chain couples TRBV28 to TRBJ2-5; TRBD1 matches at 7 bases. This CDR3 is built from 16 residues. J was trimmed by 1 base and V by 9 bases; bases with no gene match: 14. CDR1 is MDHEN and CDR2 is SYDVKM in the germline V gene. DNA of the CDR3: TGTGCCAGTGAGACTACAATGGGACAGTTCCAAGAGACCCAGTACTTC. Translated, it gives CASETTMGQFQETQYF.

CDR3 in amino acids: CASSLNRYTEAFF. In DNA, the CDR3 is TGTGCCAGCAGTTTAAACAGGTACACTGAAGCTTTCTTT. This sequence joins TRBV28 and TRBJ1-1, with D possibly matching TRBD1 (5 bases). The CDR3 has 13 residues. The germline V gene has CDR1 MDHEN and CDR2 SYDVKM. Trimming pared 2 bases from V and 3 bases from J, leaving 7 bases between.

Comments on this clone: An end of the junction does not agree with germline; a read error may underlie this. V usage is TRBV29-1 and J usage is TRBJ2-3; maybe TRBD1 (6 bases). The CDR3 sequence is 14 residues long. Germline V gene lookup returns CDR1 SQVTM and CDR2 ANQGSEA. CDR3 sequence reads: CSVKDRSGTDTQYF. Here the CDR3 DNA reads TGCAGCGTTAAAGACAGGTCAGGCACAGATACGCAGTATTTT.

CDR3 region: CASSSGGGNQPQHF. The CDR3 DNA reads as TGTGCCAGCAGTTCTGGGGGGGGCAATCAGCCCCAGCATTTT. This chain connects TRBV27 to TRBJ1-5, with D possibly being TRBD1 (5 bases). The CDR3 spans 14 residues. V was pared by 4 bases and J by 2 bases, with 9 bases between. Germline V gives CDR1 MNHEY, CDR2 SMNVEV (reference sequence).

V gene TRBV29-1 combines with J gene TRBJ2-5; the D gene is possibly TRBD2 (7 bases). The V end was cut by 7 bases, the J end by 2 bases, with 23 bases between. The CDR3 is 16 residues long. The germline V gene encodes CDR1 SQVTM and CDR2 ANQGSEA. The DNA for the CDR3 is TGCAGCGCCGGACGGTGGGAGGGGGGCGTTCAAGAGACCCAGTACTTC. It yields the protein CSAGRWEGGVQETQYF. The full variable domain, completed using reference TRBV29-1 and TRBJ2-5, is SAVISQKPSRDICQRGTSLTIQCQVDSQVTMMFWYRQQPGQSLTLIATANQGSEATYESGFVIDKFPISRPNLTFSTLTVSNMSPEDSSIYLCSAGRWEGGVQETQYFGPGTRLLVL.